These 18 T cell receptor beta chains originate from one sample sequenced in a study of blood T cell repertoires in COVID-19. Assay used: immunoSEQ multiplex PCR; TCRdb lists only in-frame clones, some missing. The top ten clones hold around a sixth of a sample with around 31,000 clones, approximately 90% of them seen once. Sequenced: peripheral blood. Source of these receptors: an elderly man with acute or convalescent COVID-19.

The chain couples TRBV23-1 to TRBJ2-3; D might be TRBD1 (6 bases). TRBV23-1 qualifies as an ORF whose function is uncertain. The CDR3 is 16 residues long. V dropped 7 bases and J dropped 3 bases, with 20 bases sitting between them. The CDR3 here is CASTPPMGAGTDTQYF. The DNA for the CDR3 is TGCGCCAGCACCCCCCCCATGGGGGCAGGGACAGATACGCAGTATTTT.

The chain carries TRBV6-4 and TRBJ1-2; 7 bases are shared with TRBD1. Trimming cost V 7 bases and J 8 bases; bases outside gene matches: 13. The germline V gene has CDR1 MRHNA and CDR2 SNTAGT. The CDR3 length is 14 residues. In nucleotides, the CDR3 is TGTGCCAGCAAGCCACTACAGGGGATAGGGGGCTACACCTTC. Amino acid sequence: CASKPLQGIGGYTF.

V usage is TRBV19 and J usage is TRBJ1-1, with D uncertain. This CDR3 is 16 amino acids long. Per the germline V gene, CDR1 is LNHDA and CDR2 is SQIVND (reference sequence). Trimming stripped 3 bases from V and 1 base from J, with 15 bases between. The CDR3 DNA reads as TGTGCCAGTAGTATGGGCAGGTGGAGGAAGAACACTGAAGCTTTCTTT. Translated: CASSMGRWRKNTEAFF.

The J gene is TRBJ1-6, the V gene TRBV28; D unclear. The CDR3 extends over 12 amino acids. Deletions cut 4 bases from V and 8 bases from J, with 6 bases between. Germline assignment: CDR1 MDHEN and CDR2 SYDVKM. Written as DNA, the CDR3 is TGTGCCAGCAGTTCGGGTTATTCACCCCTCCACTTT. Protein product: CASSSGYSPLHF.

The chain carries TRBV11-2 and TRBJ2-7, with unresolved D. Germline assignment: CDR1 SGHAT and CDR2 FQNNGV. The CDR3 totals 13 residues. Trimming stripped 0 bases from V and 4 bases from J, with 7 bases between. CDR3 in DNA: TGTGCCAGCAGCTTAGATCTTCTATACGAGCAGTACTTC. It yields the protein CASSLDLLYEQYF.

The V and J genes are TRBV30 and TRBJ1-3; TRBD1 aligns across 8 bases. V shed 5 bases, J shed 4 bases, and the junction held 7 bases outside the gene matches. This CDR3 spans 14 amino acids. Germline CDR1 is GTSNPN and CDR2 is SVGIG (reference sequence). The CDR3 sequence: CAWGDRSKGNTIYF. In DNA, the CDR3 is TGTGCCTGGGGGGACAGGTCTAAGGGAAACACCATATATTTT.

V usage is TRBV5-4 and J usage is TRBJ2-5; the match to TRBD1 covers 8 bases. The V gene's germline CDR1 is SGHNT and CDR2 YYREEE (reference sequence). The CDR3 has 14 amino acids. With 4 bases clipped from V and 4 bases from J, the junction kept 6 bases outside the gene matches. The CDR3 sequence is CASSRTGLRETQYF. The CDR3, as DNA: TGTGCCAGCAGCCGGACAGGGTTGCGAGAGACCCAGTACTTC.

This sequence joins TRBV14 and TRBJ1-4; a weak D match, TRBD1 (6 bases). Trimming stripped 1 base from V and 4 bases from J, with 16 bases between. There are 17 residues in the CDR3. Looked up from germline, CDR1 is SGHDN and CDR2 is FVKESK. The chain's CDR3 is CASSQGSTGPINEKLFF. CDR3 DNA sequence: TGTGCCAGCAGCCAAGGGTCCACAGGGCCCATTAATGAAAAACTGTTTTTT.

The rearrangement joins TRBV5-1 to TRBJ1-6; 7 bases align to TRBD1. CDR3 length: 15 residues. Losses at the gene ends were 0 bases for V and 10 bases for J; bases not matched to a gene: 7. Per the germline V gene, CDR1 is SGHRS and CDR2 is YFSETQ. The CDR3 DNA reads TGCGCCAGCAGCTTGGGACAGGGCGTGGGATCACCCCTCCACTTT. Translation: CASSLGQGVGSPLHF.

The chain links TRBV21-1 to TRBJ1-2; whether TRBD1, the table's D call, matches the DNA was not checked. TRBV21-1 is a pseudogene. The length of the CDR3 is 16 residues. The CDR3, as DNA: TGTGCCAGCACCAAAAGCAAAGGGGCCCATATCTATGGCTACACCTTC. Its protein product is CASTKSKGAHIYGYTF.

CDR3 bases: TGTGCCAGCAGCTTGGGCCAGGCCCGCTATGGCTACACCTTC. The encoded protein is CASSLGQARYGYTF. V is TRBV5-8 and J is TRBJ1-2; D not certain. The germline V and J ends were trimmed by 0 bases and 4 bases, with 10 bases remaining between them. This CDR3 comprises 14 residues. Germline V gene lookup returns CDR1 SGHTS and CDR2 YDEGEE.

This clone was counted only a few times. The chain couples TRBV5-1 to TRBJ2-7, with D tentatively TRBD1 (6 bases). Deletions cut 0 bases from V and 2 bases from J, with 9 bases between. Germline V gene data show CDR1 as SGHRS and CDR2 as YFSETQ. This CDR3 region has 14 residues. The CDR3, as DNA: TGCGCCAGCAGCTTGGCAGGGGCCCCCTACGAGCAGTACTTC. This translates into CASSLAGAPYEQYF. The full variable domain, its missing parts supplied by reference TRBV5-1 and TRBJ2-7, is KAGVTQTPRYLIKTRGQQVTLSCSPISGHRSVSWYQQTPGQGLQFLFEYFSETQRNKGNFPGRFSGRQFSNSRSEMNVSTLELGDSALYLCASSLAGAPYEQYFGPGTRLTVT.

This chain uses TRBV6-5 with TRBJ2-7; possible D gene TRBD2, 6 bases. CDR1 and CDR2 from the germline V gene are MNHEY and SVGAGI. This CDR3 contains 12 residues. Trimming removed 5 bases at V and 4 bases at J, with 9 bases between. The CDR3 nucleotides are TGTGCCAGCAGTCCGGGGAGGTACGAGCAGTACTTC. This sequence encodes CASSPGRYEQYF.

V and J are TRBV5-6 and TRBJ1-4, with D uncertain. Germline V gene data show CDR1 as SGHDT and CDR2 as YYEEEE. The V end lost 4 bases, the J end lost 0 bases, and 19 bases lay between the germline ends. CDR3 length: 18 amino acids. The CDR3 loop is CASSGPGLYGATNEKLFF. The CDR3, as DNA: TGTGCCAGCAGCGGTCCTGGGCTTTACGGCGCAACTAATGAAAAACTGTTTTTT.

The CDR3 sequence: CASKRQGAYEQYF. The CDR3 DNA sequence: TGTGCCAGCAAAAGACAGGGGGCGTACGAGCAGTACTTC. The rearrangement joins TRBV7-2 to TRBJ2-7; 10 bases match TRBD1. V lost 7 bases, J lost 4 bases, and 4 bases stayed unmatched. The CDR3 loop spans 13 amino acids. CDR1 and CDR2 (germline): SGHTA, FQGNSA.

V and J are TRBV15 and TRBJ2-3, with 9 bases that match TRBD1. Germline V gene lookup returns CDR1 LNHNV and CDR2 YYDKDF (reference sequence). J lost 6 bases, V lost 0 bases, and 4 bases had no gene match. This CDR3 has 15 residues. The CDR3 spells CATSRDGTGTDTQYF. The CDR3 bases are TGTGCCACCAGCAGAGACGGGACAGGGACCGATACGCAGTATTTT.

This chain uses TRBV3-1 (or the pseudogene TRBV3-2) with TRBJ2-3, with TRBD2 as a possible D gene (5 bases). CDR3 length: 13 residues. Germline values: CDR1 LGHDT, CDR2 YNNKEL (reference sequence). Trimming took 0 bases from V and 8 from J, leaving 9 bases between them. The CDR3 spells CASSQDIGGTQYF. In DNA form, the CDR3 reads TGTGCCAGCAGCCAAGATATCGGAGGTACGCAGTATTTT.

This chain uses TRBV18 with TRBJ2-4; D perhaps matches TRBD1 (5 bases). There are 16 residues in the CDR3. The germline gives CDR1 KGHSH, CDR2 LQKENI. V lost 3 bases and J 0 bases, leaving 12 bases between the germline ends. CDR3 residues: CASSPDSQVAKNIQYF. CDR3 sequence (DNA): TGTGCCAGCTCACCCGACTCACAGGTAGCCAAAAACATTCAGTACTTC.